Following are 28 T cell receptor beta chains from one sample sequenced in a study of T cell clonality in common variable immunodeficiency. TCRdb's copy holds only in-frame clones and misses some; the assay was immunoSEQ multiplex PCR. The sample was found to contain about 34,000 clones, and every one recurs. The specimen sequenced was peripheral blood mononuclear cells. These receptors all come from a person aged 18 to 75 in good health.

This clone has a count of ten or more. The read finishes 3 residues shy of the CDR3 end, and the germline J gene is used to complete it. The chain recombines TRBV19 with TRBJ1-6, with 10 bases matching TRBD1. Unmatched junction bases numbered 10, after V lost 4 bases and J lost 10 bases. From germline, CDR1 is LNHDA and CDR2 SQIVND (reference sequence). The CDR3 covers 16 residues. The sequenced part of the CDR3 DNA is TGTGCCAGTAGTACCCCGCCCGGGACAGGGGCCTCACCC. It is translated as CASSTPPGTGASP. The whole CDR3 sequence reads CASSTPPGTGASPLHF.

This clone has ten or more counts. The read terminates 3 residues ahead of where the CDR3 ends, so the germline J gene completes it. The chain combines TRBV5-6 with TRBJ1-5, with D uncertain. Trimming left V 0 bases short and J 4 bases short, with 11 bases between. CDR1 SGHDT and CDR2 YYEEEE come from the germline V gene. This CDR3 has 15 amino acids. The DNA read from the CDR3 is TGTGCCAGCAGCTTGGGTGTACTCTCAAATCAGCCC. As protein: CASSLGVLSNQP. The complete CDR3 reads CASSLGVLSNQPQHF.

This clone was detected many times. The read terminates 3 residues before the CDR3 end, so the remaining end is supplied by the germline J gene. The rearrangement joins TRBV20-1 to TRBJ2-1; D might be TRBD1 (5 bases). Trimming removed 0 bases from V and 3 bases from J, with 12 bases in between. Germline CDR1 DFQATT, CDR2 SNEGSKA (reference sequence). This CDR3 contains 15 residues. The CDR3 is CSARDPRVGYNEQFF. CDR3 bases read: TGCAGTGCTAGAGATCCCAGGGTGGGCTACAATGAG.

This clone was detected many times. The read finishes 3 residues shy of the CDR3 end, and the germline J gene is used to complete it. V gene TRBV6-2 or TRBV6-3 combines with J gene TRBJ1-5; 12 nucleotides align to TRBD1. The germline V gene has CDR1 MNHEY and CDR2 SVGEGT. The CDR3 is made up of 17 amino acids. J gave up 0 bases and V 6 bases, and 6 bases lay outside the gene matches. The sequenced CDR3 bases are TGTGCCAGCAGGGGACAGGGGGCAACATATAGCAATCAGCCC. This gives the protein CASRGQGATYSNQP. The whole CDR3 sequence reads CASRGQGATYSNQPQHF.

This clone appeared many times. This likely stems from a read error, as it lies one base from a far larger clone. From the germline J gene comes the end of the CDR3, since the read stops 3 residues before it. Other nucleotide sequences from this sample produce the same CDR3. V is TRBV10-3 and J is TRBJ2-2; TRBD1 agrees at 8 bases. The CDR3 has 15 amino acids. CDR1 is ENHRY and CDR2 is SYGVKD in the germline V gene. CDR3 amino acids: CAISESTGDTGELFF. CDR3 DNA (partial): TGTGCCATCAGCGAGTCGACAGGGGACACCGGGGAG.

This clone showed up many times. The read ends 3 residues shy of where the CDR3 ends; the end is completed using the germline J gene. The genes are TRBV4-1 and TRBJ2-5, with D perhaps matching TRBD1 (6 bases). The germline CDR1 and CDR2 sequences are MGHRA and YSYEKL. The CDR3 runs 18 residues. V was shortened by 0 bases and J by 0 bases, with 17 bases between the two germline ends. CDR3 bases read: TGCGCCAGCAGCCAAGAGTATCAGGGGACATCCTACCAAGAGACC. Translated: CASSQEYQGTSYQET. The whole CDR3 region reads CASSQEYQGTSYQETQYF.

In its sample, this clone was seen many times. Read coverage stops 3 residues before the CDR3 terminus; the germline J gene supplies the remainder. The chain combines TRBV9 with TRBJ2-1, with 10 positions matching TRBD1. After removal of 4 bases from V and 3 bases from J, the junction contained 7 bases not matched to a gene. CDR3 size: 16 residues. Germline V CDR1 and CDR2: SGDLS, YYNGEE. CDR3 protein: CASSPWDRGFYNEQFF. The sequenced CDR3 bases are TGTGCCAGCAGCCCCTGGGACAGGGGCTTCTACAATGAG.

This clone has at least ten counts. The missing CDR3 end, 3 residues past where the read stops, is filled in from the germline J gene. The chain recombines TRBV7-8 with TRBJ1-4, with 11 bases fitting TRBD1. Per germline, CDR1 SGHVS and CDR2 FQNEAQ. The trim removed 2 bases at V and 5 bases at J, leaving 7 bases unmatched. CDR3 size: 17 residues. CDR3 residues: CASSLRPWDRGNEKLFF. CDR3 DNA (partial): TGTGCCAGCAGCTTAAGACCCTGGGACAGGGGGAATGAAAAA.

In this sample, this clone turned up many times. Incomplete CDR3 DNA: TGCGCCAGCAGCTTGGGCCTTGGGGGGAGAATAGCCAAAAACATT. Protein sequence: CASSLGLGGRIAKNI. The CDR3 as a whole reads CASSLGLGGRIAKNIQYF. This chain joins TRBV5-1 and TRBJ2-4; tentatively, D is TRBD2 (6 bases). The CDR3 end lies 3 residues beyond the end of the read and is filled in from the germline J gene. V shed 0 bases and J shed 0 bases, with 16 bases lying between them. The germline CDR1 and CDR2 sequences are SGHRS and YFSETQ. CDR3 size: 18 residues. The full variable domain, rest sourced from reference TRBV5-1 and TRBJ2-4, is KAGVTQTPRYLIKTRGQQVTLSCSPISGHRSVSWYQQTPGQGLQFLFEYFSETQRNKGNFPGRFSGRQFSNSRSEMNVSTLELGDSALYLCASSLGLGGRIAKNIQYFGAGTRLSVL.

The sample holds many counts of this clone. The read falls 3 residues short of the CDR3 end, and the missing part is taken from the germline J gene. The chain has TRBV18 and TRBJ2-7; D possibly corresponds to TRBD2 (6 bases). Germline V CDR1 and CDR2: KGHSH, LQKENI. The CDR3 extends over 13 amino acids. With 2 bases removed from V and 4 bases from J, the gap between germline ends came to 9 bases. CDR3 DNA (partial): TGTGCCAGCTCACCAGGCGGACTATACGAG. Protein sequence: CASSPGGLYE. The whole CDR3 is CASSPGGLYEQYF. Full variable domain (outside the CDR3, taken from reference TRBV18 and TRBJ2-7): NAGVMQNPRHLVRRRGQEARLRCSPMKGHSHVYWYRQLPEEGLKFMVYLQKENIIDESGMPKERFSAEFPKEGPSILRIQQVVRGDSAAYFCASSPGGLYEQYFGPGTRLTVT.

This clone was detected many times. The CDR3 end falls 3 residues outside the read, so it is completed with the germline J gene. The chain combines TRBV20-1 with TRBJ1-4; a possible D gene is TRBD1 (5 bases). The length of the CDR3 is 15 residues. The V end lost 3 bases, the J end lost 4 bases, and 15 bases lay between the germline ends. In germline, CDR1 is DFQATT, CDR2 SNEGSKA (reference sequence). CDR3: CSASRGLDSNEKLFF. The sequenced CDR3 bases are TGCAGTGCTAGTAGGGGATTAGACAGTAATGAAAAA.

For this clone: The CDR3 end falls 3 residues outside the read, so it is completed with the germline J gene. This same CDR3 is encoded by further DNA sequences in the sample. V gene TRBV18 combines with J gene TRBJ1-1; 9 nucleotides match TRBD1. Germline trimming cut 3 bases from V and 1 base from J; bases unmatched to any gene: 0. Germline V CDR1 and CDR2: KGHSH, LQKENI. This CDR3 contains 14 residues. The CDR3 reads CASSPTGGNTEAFF. The part of the CDR3 DNA that was read is TGTGCCAGCTCACCGACAGGGGGGAACACTGAA. The variable domain in full, completed from reference TRBV18 and TRBJ1-1, reads NAGVMQNPRHLVRRRGQEARLRCSPMKGHSHVYWYRQLPEEGLKFMVYLQKENIIDESGMPKERFSAEFPKEGPSILRIQQVVRGDSAAYFCASSPTGGNTEAFFGQGTRLTVV.

This clone was recorded at least ten times. The read ends 3 residues shy of where the CDR3 ends; the end is completed using the germline J gene. This rearrangement joins TRBV4-1 to TRBJ2-7; no firm D call. Trimming took off 1 base at V and 3 bases at J, with 10 bases between the two ends. Looked up from germline, CDR1 is MGHRA and CDR2 is YSYEKL. This CDR3 region has 14 residues. CDR3 in amino acids: CASSQASGFYEQYF. Partial CDR3 DNA: TGCGCCAGCAGCCAAGCCTCCGGGTTCTACGAG.

Many counts were recorded for this clone. The CDR3 end is not reached by the read, which stops 3 residues before it; the germline J gene fills it in. This chain uses TRBV7-9 with TRBJ1-1; unclear D gene. Trimming stripped 4 bases from V and 6 bases from J, with 9 bases between. There are 12 residues in the CDR3. The germline V gene has CDR1 SEHNR and CDR2 FQNEAQ (reference sequence). CDR3: CASSSLRAEAFF. The DNA read from the CDR3 is TGTGCCAGCAGCTCTCTTAGGGCTGAA.

This clone was seen repeatedly, ten times or more. The CDR3 end lies 3 residues beyond the end of the read and is filled in from the germline J gene. The J gene is TRBJ1-4, the V gene TRBV18; 10 nucleotides match TRBD1. The CDR3 consists of 15 residues. The germline gives CDR1 KGHSH, CDR2 LQKENI. J gave up 5 bases and V 2 bases, and 2 bases lay outside the gene matches. CDR3 bases read: TGTGCCAGCTCACCAGGACAGGGGGAAAATGAAAAA. Translating gives CASSPGQGENEK. The whole CDR3 region reads CASSPGQGENEKLFF.

This clone was detected many times. Coverage ceases 3 residues before the CDR3 finishes, and the germline J gene fills in the end. This chain links TRBV4-1 with TRBJ1-1; 8 bases match TRBD1. The germline V gene has CDR1 MGHRA and CDR2 YSYEKL. V was clipped by 4 bases and J by 2 bases; unmatched bases: 6. The CDR3 is made up of 15 amino acids. Partial CDR3 DNA: TGCGCCAGCAGCCTCCGGGCAGGGGGCAACACTGAA. It codes for CASSLRAGGNTE. The full CDR3 reads CASSLRAGGNTEAFF.

This clone came up many times. Sequence at one end of the junction differs from germline and may be a read error. The sequenced part of the CDR3 DNA is TGCGCCAGCAGCCCAAAACAGGCGACCTATGGC. Its protein product is CASSPKQATYG. The entire CDR3 protein is CASSPKQATYGYTF. This sequence joins TRBV4-2 and TRBJ1-2; D is perhaps TRBD1 (5 bases). The read ends 3 residues before the CDR3 terminus; that terminus is restored from the germline J gene. The CDR3 length is 14 residues. Per germline, CDR1 LGHNA and CDR2 YNFKEQ.

This clone has at least ten counts. The read stops 3 residues short of the end of the CDR3; the missing end is completed from the germline J gene. The rearrangement links TRBV2 to TRBJ2-1, with a possible D match to TRBD2 (5 bases). The CDR3 has 13 amino acids. The germline gives CDR1 SNHLY, CDR2 FYNNEI. V was clipped by 3 bases and J by 9 bases, with 12 bases between them. The CDR3 loop is CASSEESGSEQFF. The part of the CDR3 DNA that was read is TGTGCCAGCAGTGAGGAGTCGGGGTCTGAG. The full variable domain, with the rest looked up from reference TRBV2 and TRBJ2-1, is EPEVTQTPSHQVTQMGQEVILRCVPISNHLYFYWYRQILGQKVEFLVSFYNNEISEKSEIFDDQFSVERPDGSNFTLKIRSTKLEDSAMYFCASSEESGSEQFFGPGTRLTVL.

This clone was counted many times. The read is 3 residues too short to cover the CDR3 end, so that end is filled in from the germline J gene. The chain couples TRBV20-1 to TRBJ2-3; possibly TRBD2 for D (6 bases). Trimming took off 7 bases at V and 2 bases at J, with 13 bases between the two ends. CDR1 DFQATT and CDR2 SNEGSKA come from the germline V gene (reference sequence). The CDR3 contains 13 residues. Here the CDR3 reads CSDGTPLTDTQYF. CDR3 DNA, as far as it was read: TGCAGTGACGGGACTCCCCTCACAGATACG.

This clone was counted many times. The read ends 3 residues shy of where the CDR3 ends; the end is completed using the germline J gene. The chain couples TRBV6-4 to TRBJ2-7; TRBD1 matches 7 bases. Trimming removed 8 bases from V and 3 bases from J; junction bases left unmatched: 10. The CDR3 spans 14 residues. Germline CDR1 reads MRHNA; CDR2 reads SNTAGT. The CDR3: CASGVEQGIYEQYF. The CDR3 bases that were read are TGTGCCAGCGGGGTTGAACAGGGGATCTACGAG.

This clone was detected ten times or more. The CDR3 end lies 3 residues beyond the end of the read and is filled in from the germline J gene. This rearrangement joins TRBV10-3 to TRBJ2-7; 8 bases match TRBD1. With 8 bases clipped from V and 6 bases from J, the junction kept 6 bases outside the gene matches. CDR3 size: 12 residues. The V gene's germline CDR1 is ENHRY and CDR2 SYGVKD. CDR3 sequence: CAIGGQGGEQYF. Partial CDR3 DNA: TGTGCCATCGGAGGACAGGGCGGCGAG.

Ten or more counts support this clone. The read halts 3 residues ahead of the CDR3 end, with the missing end drawn from the germline J gene. The chain joins TRBV18 to TRBJ1-1; a possible D gene is TRBD1 (5 bases). This CDR3 is 17 amino acids long. Trimming left V 1 base short and J 1 base short, with 16 bases between. Germline V gene data show CDR1 as KGHSH and CDR2 as LQKENI. CDR3 DNA, as far as it was read: TGTGCCAGCTCACCACGAGGCAGGGTTAGAGGGAACACTGAA. Amino acid sequence: CASSPRGRVRGNTE. The entire CDR3 protein is CASSPRGRVRGNTEAFF.

This clone was found many times. The read is 3 residues too short to cover the CDR3 end, so that end is filled in from the germline J gene. This chain uses TRBV20-1 with TRBJ1-1; D is unresolved. V was pared by 0 bases and J by 0 bases, with 11 bases between. This CDR3 spans 15 amino acids. Germline V gene sequence: CDR1 DFQATT, CDR2 SNEGSKA (reference sequence). The CDR3 sequence: CSARDLNGMNTEAFF. The DNA read from the CDR3 is TGCAGTGCTAGAGATTTAAACGGTATGAACACTGAA.

This clone was detected ten times or more. The read terminates 3 residues ahead of where the CDR3 ends, so the germline J gene completes it. This chain links TRBV19 with TRBJ1-4; D not resolved. The germline V gene encodes CDR1 LNHDA and CDR2 SQIVND (reference sequence). Deletions cut 0 bases from V and 5 bases from J, with 10 bases between. The CDR3 has 15 residues. The CDR3 loop is CASSIERSANEKLFF. CDR3 DNA (partial): TGTGCCAGTAGTATAGAAAGGTCAGCGAATGAAAAA. Full variable domain (rest looked up from reference TRBV19 and TRBJ1-4): DGGITQSPKYLFRKEGQNVTLSCEQNLNHDAMYWYRQDPGQGLRLIYYSQIVNDFQKGDIAEGYSVSREKKESFPLTVTSAQKNPTAFYLCASSIERSANEKLFFGSGTQLSVL.

In this sample, this clone turned up many times. Read coverage stops 3 residues before the CDR3 terminus; the germline J gene supplies the remainder. This sequence joins TRBV10-2 and TRBJ2-7; the D call may be TRBD1 or TRBD2 (6 bases each). Germline assignment: CDR1 WSHSY and CDR2 SAAADI. The germline V and J ends were trimmed by 8 bases and 3 bases, with 14 bases remaining between them. The CDR3 has 13 amino acids. The covered CDR3 bases are TGCGCCAGCCGCAGGGGAGGAGTCTACGAG. Residues: CASRRGGVYE. The entire CDR3 reads CASRRGGVYEQYF.

This clone was found many times. The CDR3 goes on 3 residues after the read ends, and that part is filled in from the germline J gene. The chain is built from TRBV30 and TRBJ1-5; TRBD1 matches 8 bases. The CDR3 covers 14 residues. V was pared by 2 bases and J by 5 bases, with 5 bases of the junction left unmatched. CDR1 GTSNPN and CDR2 SVGIG come from the germline V gene (reference sequence). The CDR3 reads CAWSTGTGHQPQHF. CDR3 DNA (partial): TGTGCCTGGAGTACCGGGACAGGTCATCAGCCC. The variable domain in full, completed from reference TRBV30 and TRBJ1-5, reads SQTIHQWPATLVQPVGSPLSLECTVEGTSNPNLYWYRQAAGRGLQLLFYSVGIGQISSEVPQNLSASRPQDRQFILSSKKLLLSDSGFYLCAWSTGTGHQPQHFGDGTRLSIL.

This clone occurred many times. Read data end 3 residues before the CDR3 end; the end is taken from the germline J gene. V and J are TRBV6-1 and TRBJ2-7, with D possibly being TRBD1 (6 bases). The CDR3 runs to 14 residues. Between the trimmed V and J ends, which lost 3 bases and 3 bases, there was a span of 12 bases. Germline CDR1 reads MNHNS; CDR2 reads SASEGT. The CDR3 reads CASSDLRGGYEQYF. The sequenced part of the CDR3 DNA is TGTGCCAGCAGTGACCTCAGAGGGGGCTACGAG.

The table lists this clone with many counts. The read stops 3 residues short of the end of the CDR3; the missing end is completed from the germline J gene. The chain couples TRBV5-4 to TRBJ2-3, with 14 nucleotides matching TRBD2. Trimming at V came to 4 bases and at J to 4 bases, leaving 5 bases not matched to a gene. There are 16 residues in the CDR3. Germline V gene sequence: CDR1 SGHNT, CDR2 YYREEE (reference sequence). Incomplete CDR3 DNA: TGTGCCAGCAGCATCCGACTAGCGGGAGGGGCAGATACG. It is translated as CASSIRLAGGADT. The complete CDR3 sequence is CASSIRLAGGADTQYF.